This TCR beta chain was retrieved from a study of T cell repertoires in cytomegalovirus infection. Background on the study: Based on public TCR beta signatures, there were indications of CMV infection and of a matching HLA type. General study findings and limits: Cumulative public TCR beta family frequency identified carriers of CMV plus the relevant HLA. In two of eight donors, the top clonotype was HLA-C-restricted CMV-specific.

CDR1 PRHDT and CDR2 FYEKMQ come from the germline V gene (reference sequence). V lost 1 base to trimming and J lost 7 bases, with 7 bases between them. This CDR3 has 12 amino acids. This clonotype occurred a few times. Its target is unknown. A single record per CDR3 protein comes from TCRdb applying MiXCR to the reads. This table has 600,000 to 800,000 distinct CDR3 sequences, 20% to 25% appearing once. Material: CD8+ T cells from PBMCs. The receptor was isolated from a human donor in good health (CMV status not recorded). Some clones in this sample may be carry-over from other donors' samples. The rearrangement links TRBV13 to TRBJ2-5, with D perhaps matching TRBD2 (5 bases). The CDR3 protein is CASSLAAGTQYF. The CDR3 DNA reads TGTGCCAGCAGCTTAGCCGCGGGGACCCAGTACTTC.